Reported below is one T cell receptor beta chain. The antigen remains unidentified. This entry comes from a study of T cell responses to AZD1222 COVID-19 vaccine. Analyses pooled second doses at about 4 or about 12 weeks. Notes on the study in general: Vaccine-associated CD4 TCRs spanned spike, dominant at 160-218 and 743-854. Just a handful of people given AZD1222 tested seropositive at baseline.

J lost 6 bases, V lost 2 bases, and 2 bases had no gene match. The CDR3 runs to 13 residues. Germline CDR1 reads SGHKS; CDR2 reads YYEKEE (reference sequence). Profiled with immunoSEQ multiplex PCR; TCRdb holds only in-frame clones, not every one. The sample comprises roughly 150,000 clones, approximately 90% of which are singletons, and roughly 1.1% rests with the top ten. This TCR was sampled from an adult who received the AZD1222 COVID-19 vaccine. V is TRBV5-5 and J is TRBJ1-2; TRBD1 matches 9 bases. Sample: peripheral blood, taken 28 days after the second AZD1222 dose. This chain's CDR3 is CASSFWTGDGYTF. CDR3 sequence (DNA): TGTGCCAGCAGCTTCTGGACAGGGGATGGCTACACCTTC.